One sample yielded the 5 T cell receptor beta chains listed below, sequenced in a study of beta chain features in type 1 diabetes. The isolated RNA, all of it, was reverse transcribed, so expressed TCRB transcripts were what got sequenced. Data came from immunoSEQ multiplex PCR; TCRdb stores just in-frame clones and leaves some out. The profile shows hundreds of thousands of clones, roughly 13% of them singletons. Sequenced material: naive CD4+ T cells from blood. The receptor source for this set is a man aged 18 to 29 in good health.

V usage is TRBV15 and J usage is TRBJ1-5, with D hard to call. This CDR3 is 18 amino acids long. V was trimmed by 0 bases and J by 0 bases, leaving 15 bases between them. Germline loops: CDR1 LNHNV, CDR2 YYDKDF (reference sequence). CDR3 nucleotide sequence: TGTGCCACCAGCAGAGATGAGGCAGCTTCCTATAGCAATCAGCCCCAGCATTTT. It yields the protein CATSRDEAASYSNQPQHF. Together with reference TRBV15 and TRBJ1-5, the CDR3 gives the full variable domain: DAMVIQNPRYQVTQFGKPVTLSCSQTLNHNVMYWYQQKSSQAPKLLFHYYDKDFNNEADTPDNFQSRRPNTSFCFLDIRSPGLGDTAMYLCATSRDEAASYSNQPQHFGDGTRLSIL.

This clone was seen a few times. The chain links TRBV5-1 to TRBJ2-2, with TRBD2 identical over 12 bases. This CDR3 comprises 16 residues. Germline V gene data show CDR1 as SGHRS and CDR2 as YFSETQ. With 5 bases clipped from V and 1 base from J, the junction kept 3 bases outside the gene matches. The CDR3 loop reads CASSLAGGMNTGELFF. The CDR3 nucleotides are TGCGCCAGCAGTCTAGCGGGGGGGATGAACACCGGGGAGCTGTTTTTT.

In its sample, this clone was seen a few times. The V and J genes are TRBV27 and TRBJ2-7; tentative D call: TRBD2 (5 bases). Germline V gene data show CDR1 as MNHEY and CDR2 as SMNVEV (reference sequence). The CDR3 loop spans 14 amino acids. V lost 7 bases, J lost 6 bases, and 19 bases lay in between. CDR3 sequence (DNA): TGTGCCAGCACCCGAACTAGTGGTGTTCGCGAGCAGTACTTC. It codes for CASTRTSGVREQYF.

V is TRBV5-5 and J is TRBJ1-5; D is perhaps TRBD1 (5 bases). The CDR3 runs 16 residues. With 3 bases removed from V and 1 base from J, the gap between germline ends came to 14 bases. CDR1 is SGHKS, CDR2 YYEKEE, per germline (reference sequence). This CDR3 is CASSWYWGVSNQPQHF. CDR3 bases: TGTGCCAGCAGCTGGTATTGGGGGGTGAGCAATCAGCCCCAGCATTTT.

This clone has more than one count but fewer than ten. The J gene is TRBJ2-1, the V gene TRBV7-8; TRBD2 matches at 14 bases. The CDR3 runs 16 residues. Trimming took 5 bases from V and 7 from J; bases not matched to a gene: 7. Germline CDR1 SGHVS, CDR2 FQNEAQ. The CDR3 DNA reads TGTGCCAGCAGCCTGGGACTAGCGGGAGAGGGGAATGAGCAGTTCTTC. Its translation: CASSLGLAGEGNEQFF. Full variable domain (remainder filled in from reference TRBV7-8 and TRBJ2-1): GAGVSQSPRYKVAKRGQDVALRCDPISGHVSLFWYQQALGQGPEFLTYFQNEAQLDKSGLPSDRFFAERPEGSVSTLKIQRTQQEDSAVYLCASSLGLAGEGNEQFFGPGTRLTVL.